This TCR beta chain was identified during a study of T-cell reconstitution after alpha-beta-depleted transplantation in children. Notes on the study in general: Reported findings indicate that, about two months after transplant, alpha-beta T cells came from several hundred expanded clones, which were derived from non-depleted graft cells. Certain patients had high TCRbeta diversity at day 60, and it came from recipient T cells and thymic progenitors that survived. When one year had passed after transplant, most T-cell counts and diversity came from newly produced T cells.

A word on this clonotype: Its antigen is not identified.

It was with unique molecular identifiers that the TCRbeta library was prepared. Using its own MiXCR run on the PCR reads, TCRdb lists one record per CDR3 protein. The sample shows more than 400,000 distinct CDR3 sequences, approximately 41% of them seen only once. The clonotype was recovered from a girl aged 2-10 years with aplastic anemia, due to receive a stem cell transplant. The sequencing here drew on PBMCs, taken before TCRalphabeta/CD19-depleted stem cell transplant.

CDR3 DNA sequence: TGTGCCAGCAGCATGGGGGATTCGGGCAATCAGCCCCAGCATTTT. Its translation: CASSMGDSGNQPQHF. The gene calls are TRBV28 and TRBJ1-5; TRBD1 is a possible D gene (5 bases). Germline V gives CDR1 MDHEN, CDR2 SYDVKM. V lost 6 bases and J lost 2, with 14 bases in between. The CDR3 has 15 amino acids. The full variable domain, its missing parts supplied by reference TRBV28 and TRBJ1-5, is DVKVTQSSRYLVKRTGEKVFLECVQDMDHENMFWYRQDPGLGLRLIYFSYDVKMKEKGDIPEGYSVSREKKERFSLILESASTNQTSMYLCASSMGDSGNQPQHFGDGTRLSIL.